Each of the 30 T cell receptor beta chains below was sequenced from the same sample in a study of T cells in Graves' hyperthyroidism and ophthalmopathy. Amplified TCR beta CDR3 regions derived from RNA transcripts. RT-PCR in the first round (using the HTBI primer set) targeted the TCR CDR3. MiXCR was run by TCRdb on the multiplex PCR reads, yielding one entry per CDR3 protein. The sample holds roughly 500,000 distinct CDR3 sequences, more than 11% seen once. Specimen: blood. These receptors were collected from a woman aged 25 to 39 with Graves' hyperthyroidism that later progressed to Graves' ophthalmopathy.

The table lists this clonotype with many counts. V is TRBV28 and J is TRBJ2-7, with 8 bases identical to TRBD1. The V and J ends lost 5 bases and 3 bases, in that order; junction bases with no gene match: 9. The CDR3 covers 15 residues. Per the germline V gene, CDR1 is MDHEN and CDR2 is SYDVKM. This CDR3 reads CASSGQGRSFYEQYF. In nucleotides, the CDR3 is TGTGCCAGCAGTGGACAGGGCCGAAGTTTCTACGAGCAGTACTTC. The variable domain in full, with the rest retrieved from reference TRBV28 and TRBJ2-7, is DVKVTQSSRYLVKRTGEKVFLECVQDMDHENMFWYRQDPGLGLRLIYFSYDVKMKEKGDIPEGYSVSREKKERFSLILESASTNQTSMYLCASSGQGRSFYEQYFGPGTRLTVT.

This clonotype was counted ten times or more. The chain recombines TRBV6-5 with TRBJ1-5; 9 nucleotides match TRBD1. The CDR3 loop spans 17 amino acids. Germline CDR1 reads MNHEY; CDR2 reads SVGAGI. V gave up 1 base and J gave up 7 bases; unmatched junction bases: 11. The CDR3 protein is CASSYFPKQGAGQPQHF. In DNA, the CDR3 is TGTGCCAGCAGTTACTTCCCTAAACAGGGGGCGGGACAGCCCCAGCATTTT.

This clonotype was observed many times. The genes are TRBV18 and TRBJ2-1; 8 positions agree with TRBD1. Germline V gene data show CDR1 as KGHSH and CDR2 as LQKENI. The CDR3 runs to 15 residues. Germline trimming cut 3 bases from V and 7 bases from J; bases unmatched to any gene: 8. This chain's CDR3 is CASSPSQGARNEQFF. Here the CDR3 DNA reads TGTGCCAGCTCACCCTCGCAGGGGGCGAGAAATGAGCAGTTCTTC.

The J gene is TRBJ2-3, the V gene TRBV29-1; possible D gene TRBD1, 6 bases. The CDR3 runs 16 residues. The V gene lost 1 base and the J gene lost 0 bases, with 14 bases spanning the gap. Germline CDR1 is SQVTM and CDR2 is ANQGSEA. The CDR3 reads CSVEGLRDKSTDTQYF. Written as DNA, the CDR3 is TGCAGCGTTGAAGGTTTGAGGGACAAGAGCACAGATACGCAGTATTTT.

This clonotype turned up a few times. The chain employs TRBV10-3 and TRBJ2-1; 10 bases map to TRBD2. The CDR3 is 13 residues long. The V and J ends lost 4 bases and 15 bases, in that order; junction bases with no gene match: 9. The germline CDR1 and CDR2 sequences are ENHRY and SYGVKD. This CDR3 reads CAISVQREGPRFF. DNA of the CDR3: TGTGCCATCAGTGTTCAGCGGGAGGGCCCCCGGTTCTTC.

This clonotype was counted many times. The genes are TRBV10-3 and TRBJ1-1; 7 nucleotides agree with TRBD1. V shed 8 bases and J 1 base; nucleotides not matched to a gene: 16. Germline V CDR1 and CDR2: ENHRY, SYGVKD. CDR3 length equals 17 residues. The CDR3, as DNA: TGTGCCATCGGCAGGTTTGGAACAGGGGACAAGAACACTGAAGCTTTCTTT. It translates to CAIGRFGTGDKNTEAFF.

This clonotype showed up many times. The V call is TRBV20-1, the J call TRBJ2-3; 12 nucleotides line up with TRBD2. This CDR3 comprises 16 residues. Germline CDR1 and CDR2: DFQATT and SNEGSKA (reference sequence). J was trimmed by 4 bases and V by 3 bases; bases with no gene match: 8. The CDR3 loop is CSASSWTSGEADTQYF. The DNA for the CDR3 is TGCAGTGCTAGCTCCTGGACTAGCGGGGAGGCAGATACGCAGTATTTT.

This clonotype was counted many times. The J gene is TRBJ2-5, the V gene TRBV5-6, with D possibly matching TRBD1 (6 bases). The V end was cut by 2 bases, the J end by 4 bases, with 9 bases between. This CDR3 has 13 amino acids. CDR1 SGHDT and CDR2 YYEEEE come from the germline V gene. CDR3 amino acids: CASSFGTSETQYF. The CDR3 coding sequence is TGTGCCAGCAGCTTCGGGACATCAGAGACCCAGTACTTC. Together with reference TRBV5-6 and TRBJ2-5, the CDR3 gives the full variable domain: DAGVTQSPTHLIKTRGQQVTLRCSPKSGHDTVSWYQQALGQGPQFIFQYYEEEERQRGNFPDRFSGHQFPNYSSELNVNALLLGDSALYLCASSFGTSETQYFGPGTRLLVL.

This clonotype was recorded at least ten times. The chain links TRBV29-1 to TRBJ2-5; possibly TRBD2 for D (5 bases). The CDR3 covers 13 residues. V lost 4 bases and J 5 bases, leaving 14 bases between the germline ends. The germline gives CDR1 SQVTM, CDR2 ANQGSEA. The CDR3 loop reads CSVGAPGGETQYF. DNA of the CDR3: TGCAGCGTTGGGGCTCCAGGCGGGGAGACCCAGTACTTC.

This clonotype came up many times. This sequence joins TRBV5-1 and TRBJ2-7; maybe TRBD1 (5 bases). V lost 0 bases, J lost 2 bases, and 9 bases lay in between. Germline CDR1 reads SGHRS; CDR2 reads YFSETQ. This CDR3 has 14 residues. The CDR3 here is CASSLDDSPYEQYF. The CDR3 DNA reads as TGCGCCAGCAGCTTGGACGACAGTCCCTACGAGCAGTACTTC.

The sample holds many counts of this clonotype. The genes are TRBV28 and TRBJ2-3, with D perhaps matching TRBD1 or TRBD2 (6 bases each). V was shortened by 10 bases and J by 5 bases, with 16 bases between the two germline ends. CDR1 is MDHEN, CDR2 SYDVKM, per germline. CDR3 length: 13 residues. CDR3 nucleotides: TGTGCCACCACGGGGGCAAGTAAAGATACGCAGTATTTT. Protein sequence: CATTGASKDTQYF.

This clonotype was observed many times. CDR3 sequence: CASSLSTGATEAFF. The DNA of the CDR3 is TGCGCCAGCAGCTTGTCCACAGGGGCCACTGAAGCTTTCTTT. The chain employs TRBV5-1 and TRBJ1-1, with TRBD1 matching 7 bases. The CDR3 extends over 14 amino acids. Germline CDR1 is SGHRS and CDR2 is YFSETQ. The junction had 4 bases not matched to a gene; V was cut back by 1 base and J by 4 bases.

This clonotype was detected a few times. CDR3 in amino acids: CAISGPGQGTSYEQYF. The CDR3 bases are TGTGCCATCAGTGGCCCTGGACAGGGGACATCCTACGAGCAGTACTTC. The chain employs TRBV10-3 and TRBJ2-7, with TRBD1 identical over 9 bases. Germline lookup yields CDR1 ENHRY and CDR2 SYGVKD. The CDR3 extends over 16 amino acids. The V and J ends lost 4 bases and 1 base, in that order; junction bases with no gene match: 8.

This chain joins TRBV7-9 and TRBJ2-2; 7 positions match TRBD2. The CDR3 consists of 15 residues. The V gene end was trimmed by 3 bases and the J gene end by 2 bases; junction bases not matched to a gene: 3. Germline CDR1 SEHNR, CDR2 FQNEAQ (reference sequence). CDR3 in DNA: TGTGCCAGCAGCTTTGGACTAGACAACACCGGGGAGCTGTTTTTT. It encodes CASSFGLDNTGELFF.

There are a few counts of this clonotype. The rearrangement uses TRBV20-1 and TRBJ1-1; TRBD1 might be the D (5 bases). V lost 0 bases, J lost 2 bases, and 13 bases lay in between. The CDR3 is 15 amino acids. Germline assignment: CDR1 DFQATT and CDR2 SNEGSKA (reference sequence). CDR3 protein: CSARDWAGKNTEAFF. CDR3 DNA sequence: TGCAGTGCTAGAGATTGGGCAGGGAAAAACACTGAAGCTTTCTTT.

This clonotype was counted a single time. The chain combines TRBV18 with TRBJ2-2, with D perhaps assigned TRBD1 or TRBD2 (5 bases each). The CDR3 covers 15 residues. V lost 2 bases, J lost 3 bases, and 10 bases lay in between. Germline V gives CDR1 KGHSH, CDR2 LQKENI. CDR3 amino acids: CASSPTGTDTGELFF. CDR3 bases: TGTGCCAGCTCACCAACCGGGACCGACACCGGGGAGCTGTTTTTT.

The sample holds many counts of this clonotype. The rearrangement joins TRBV7-9 to TRBJ1-2; D is ambiguous. The germline CDR1 and CDR2 sequences are SEHNR and FQNEAQ (reference sequence). Trimming cost V 1 base and J 5 bases, with 14 bases left between them. The CDR3 length is 15 residues. CDR3: CASSLVGIGPYGYTF. In nucleotides, the CDR3 is TGTGCCAGCAGCTTAGTTGGTATTGGGCCTTATGGCTACACCTTC.

The sample holds many counts of this clonotype. V is TRBV28 and J is TRBJ1-2; no reliable D call. The CDR3 has 13 amino acids. The ends were cut back, 2 bases at V and 2 bases at J, with 6 bases in the middle. Germline V gene lookup returns CDR1 MDHEN and CDR2 SYDVKM. The CDR3 region has the DNA TGTGCCAGCAGTTTACAGATAAACTATGGCTACACCTTC. Translated, it gives CASSLQINYGYTF.

Comment on this clonotype: A much bigger clone sits one base away, suggesting this may be a read error. It is likely a read error, because the conserved phenylalanine at the end of the CDR3 is missing. The V gene is TRBV3-1, the J gene TRBJ1-5; no definite D call. The CDR3 is made up of 14 amino acids. V dropped 1 base and J dropped 5 bases, with 9 bases sitting between them. The germline V gene has CDR1 LGHDT and CDR2 YNNKEL (reference sequence). CDR3 amino acids: CASSQGGSYQPQHL. As DNA, the CDR3 is TGTGCCAGCAGCCAAGGGGGTTCGTATCAGCCCCAGCATCTT.

With respect to this clonotype: Being one base from a much bigger clone, this may be a read error. V is TRBV7-2 and J is TRBJ2-3; 7 positions agree with TRBD2. The V gene's germline CDR1 is SGHTA and CDR2 FQGNSA. This CDR3 has 15 amino acids. The CDR3 sequence: CASSLQGGSTDAQYF. CDR3 in DNA: TGTGCCAGCAGCTTGCAGGGCGGGAGCACAGATGCGCAGTATTTT.

This clonotype was found many times. The chain is built from TRBV5-1 and TRBJ2-1; D is perhaps TRBD2 (6 bases). Trimming took 7 bases from V and 8 from J, leaving 22 bases between them. The germline V gene encodes CDR1 SGHRS and CDR2 YFSETQ. This CDR3 is built from 15 residues. CDR3 coding DNA: TGCGCCAGCTCCGAGGCCCCAGGCGGGATCGATGAGCAGTTCTTC. Translated: CASSEAPGGIDEQFF.

The chain links TRBV29-1 to TRBJ1-1; no definite D call. The V gene lost 6 bases and the J gene lost 1 base, with 9 bases spanning the gap. This CDR3 contains 12 residues. Germline loops: CDR1 SQVTM, CDR2 ANQGSEA. The CDR3 nucleotides are TGCAGCGTAGTGGGCAAGAACACTGAAGCTTTCTTT. It yields the protein CSVVGKNTEAFF.

V gene TRBV7-3 combines with J gene TRBJ2-1, with TRBD2 matching 9 bases. The CDR3 has 15 amino acids. CDR1 and CDR2 from the germline V gene are SGHTA and FQGTGA. Unmatched junction bases numbered 4, after V lost 5 bases and J lost 2 bases. The CDR3 is CASSGAGGTYNEQFF. CDR3 nucleotide sequence: TGTGCCAGCAGCGGAGCGGGGGGCACCTACAATGAGCAGTTCTTC. The full variable domain, with the rest looked up from reference TRBV7-3 and TRBJ2-1, is GAGVSQTPSNKVTEKGKYVELRCDPISGHTALYWYRQSLGQGPEFLIYFQGTGAADDSGLPNDRFFAVRPEGSVSTLKIQRTERGDSAVYLCASSGAGGTYNEQFFGPGTRLTVL.

This clonotype has ten or more counts. V and J are TRBV2 and TRBJ2-7; 10 bases match TRBD2. The length of the CDR3 is 15 residues. Germline assignment: CDR1 SNHLY and CDR2 FYNNEI. Germline trimming cut 7 bases from V and 2 bases from J; bases unmatched to any gene: 8. The CDR3 here is CASNDGTSDTYEQYF. CDR3 bases: TGTGCCAGCAACGACGGGACTAGCGACACCTACGAGCAGTACTTC.

There are many counts of this clonotype. The chain employs TRBV12-3 or TRBV12-4 and TRBJ1-2; 9 bases match TRBD1. This CDR3 is built from 15 residues. V lost 6 bases, J lost 8 bases, and 13 bases stayed unmatched. Here the CDR3 DNA reads TGTGCCAGCAGCCAAAAGAACTACAGGGGGCAGGGCTACACCTTC. Its translation is CASSQKNYRGQGYTF.

This clonotype has a count of ten or more. The V gene is TRBV30, the J gene TRBJ2-5; D ambiguous. The germline V and J ends were trimmed by 0 bases and 2 bases, with 10 bases remaining between them. This CDR3 comprises 14 residues. Germline assignment: CDR1 GTSNPN and CDR2 SVGIG (reference sequence). The CDR3 bases are TGTGCCTGGAGTGTTAAGGGTGGACAAGAGACCCAGTACTTC. This sequence encodes CAWSVKGGQETQYF.

The chain joins TRBV6-5 to TRBJ1-5; TRBD1 might be the D (6 bases). The J call may be in error: the DNA end matches TRBJ2-3 better. Germline V gives CDR1 MNHEY, CDR2 SVGAGI. The CDR3 runs to 17 residues. CDR3 region: CASSYSVDSQNSKPQYF. The CDR3 DNA reads TGTGCCAGCAGTTACTCAGTGGACAGCCAAAACAGTAAGCCCCAGTATTTT.

This clonotype has a count of ten or more. The J gene is TRBJ2-1, the V gene TRBV18; tentative D call: TRBD1 (5 bases). Germline CDR1 and CDR2: KGHSH and LQKENI. V dropped 8 bases and J dropped 6 bases, with 11 bases sitting between them. The length of the CDR3 is 12 residues. CDR3 protein: CASSPQGNEQFF. Written as DNA, the CDR3 is TGTGCCAGCAGCCCCCAGGGCAATGAGCAGTTCTTC.

This clonotype appeared many times. Sequence at one end of the junction differs from germline and may be a read error. The chain couples TRBV25-1 to TRBJ2-2; D gene ambiguous. Looked up from germline, CDR1 is MGHDK and CDR2 is SYGVNS. This CDR3 is built from 17 residues. The chain's CDR3 is CASSERPPETNPGELFF. CDR3 coding DNA: TGTGCCAGCAGTGAACGCCCACCCGAGACGAACCCCGGGGAGCTGTTTTTT.

This clonotype occurred a few times. The chain uses TRBV18 and TRBJ2-3; 12 positions match TRBD2. Germline assignment: CDR1 KGHSH and CDR2 LQKENI. The CDR3 consists of 16 residues. V lost 3 bases, J lost 4 bases, and 5 bases stayed unmatched. The CDR3 DNA is TGTGCCAGCTCACCTGGGACTAGCGGGCTGTCAGATACGCAGTATTTT. It codes for CASSPGTSGLSDTQYF.